These 26 T cell receptor beta chains share one sample of origin, sequenced in a study of blood T cell repertoires in COVID-19. Profiling relied on immunoSEQ multiplex PCR, and the TCRdb table lists in-frame clones only, not all of them. Of about 210,000 clones in the sample, 80% to 90% are singletons; the top ten hold around 1.5%. The material sequenced was peripheral blood. Receptor source: a man between 18 and 29 years old with active or convalescent COVID-19.

This chain uses TRBV25-1 with TRBJ1-1, with unresolved D. The CDR3 has 11 residues. Germline CDR1 and CDR2: MGHDK and SYGVNS. With 8 bases removed from V and 11 bases from J, the gap between germline ends came to 15 bases. CDR3 sequence reads: CASQTGFDAFF. The CDR3 bases are TGTGCCAGCCAAACGGGATTTGATGCTTTCTTT.

The chain couples TRBV28 to TRBJ1-4; 8 bases match TRBD1. V gave up 5 bases and J gave up 12 bases; unmatched junction bases: 23. Germline V CDR1 and CDR2: MDHEN, SYDVKM. The CDR3 extends over 18 amino acids. The CDR3 is CASSQPYTAGTGGFELFF. The CDR3 DNA reads as TGTGCCAGCAGTCAACCATACACGGCCGGGACAGGAGGGTTTGAACTGTTTTTT.

This rearrangement joins TRBV28 to TRBJ1-3; no definite D call. CDR1 is MDHEN and CDR2 is SYDVKM in the germline V gene. V gave up 7 bases and J gave up 0 bases, with 16 bases separating them. The CDR3 spans 16 residues. The CDR3 DNA reads as TGTGCCAGCACCCTTTACCCAGCGAGCTCTGGAAACACCATATATTTT. This gives the protein CASTLYPASSGNTIYF.

For this clone: The sample has other DNA sequences that encode this CDR3 too. The chain combines TRBV7-3 with TRBJ2-1; D unresolved. The CDR3 totals 13 residues. Germline CDR1 SGHTA, CDR2 FQGTGA. V lost 2 bases and J lost 3, with 5 bases in between. The DNA of the CDR3 is TGTGCCAGCAGCTTAGGCAGCTACAATGAGCAGTTCTTC. Its translation is CASSLGSYNEQFF.

The gene calls are TRBV27 and TRBJ2-1; 9 bases line up with TRBD1. Germline CDR1 reads MNHEY; CDR2 reads SMNVEV (reference sequence). The V segment lost 4 bases and the J segment 2 bases; nucleotides outside the gene matches: 9. The CDR3 contains 17 residues. CDR3 in amino acids: CASSSDRDRVPYNEQFF. DNA for the CDR3: TGTGCCAGCAGTTCCGACAGGGACAGGGTACCCTACAATGAGCAGTTCTTC.

The rearrangement joins TRBV11-2 to TRBJ2-1; perhaps TRBD2 as D (6 bases). CDR1 and CDR2 (germline): SGHAT, FQNNGV. There are 15 residues in the CDR3. Trimming removed 5 bases at V and 10 bases at J, with 21 bases between. The CDR3 loop is CASSPTLRGWAEQFF. CDR3 DNA: TGTGCCAGCAGCCCCACACTCCGGGGGTGGGCGGAGCAGTTCTTC.

The chain uses TRBV6-1 and TRBJ2-7, with 7 bases fitting TRBD1. The CDR3 has 14 amino acids. J was trimmed by 6 bases and V by 2 bases; bases with no gene match: 7. Germline values: CDR1 MNHNS, CDR2 SASEGT. The CDR3 here is CASSEFQGVGEQYF. For the CDR3, the DNA is TGTGCCAGCAGTGAATTCCAGGGGGTAGGCGAGCAGTACTTC.

The chain combines TRBV3-1 (or the pseudogene TRBV3-2) with TRBJ2-1; TRBD2 agrees at 7 bases. The CDR3 loop spans 17 amino acids. After removal of 4 bases from V and 0 bases from J, the junction contained 9 bases not matched to a gene. Germline V gene lookup returns CDR1 LGHDT and CDR2 YNNKEL (reference sequence). CDR3 DNA: TGTGCCAGCAGCCCCCGACTAGCTGTGAGCTCCTACAATGAGCAGTTCTTC. Protein product: CASSPRLAVSSYNEQFF.

The chain employs TRBV19 and TRBJ2-3; D ambiguous. V dropped 2 bases and J dropped 6 bases, with 6 bases sitting between them. Germline values: CDR1 LNHDA, CDR2 SQIVND (reference sequence). The CDR3 loop spans 12 amino acids. The CDR3: CASSIPTDTQYF. The DNA for the CDR3 is TGTGCCAGTAGTATACCTACCGATACGCAGTATTTT.

This rearrangement joins TRBV7-3 to TRBJ2-3, with 7 positions matching TRBD2. With 2 bases clipped from V and 2 bases from J, the junction kept 10 bases outside the gene matches. The CDR3 totals 17 residues. Germline V gene data show CDR1 as SGHTA and CDR2 as FQGTGA. CDR3 sequence (DNA): TGTGCCAGCAGCTTATCTCTAGCGGTACCTTCCACAGATACGCAGTATTTT. It codes for CASSLSLAVPSTDTQYF.

The J gene is TRBJ1-4, the V gene TRBV18; D gene ambiguous. The germline V gene encodes CDR1 KGHSH and CDR2 LQKENI. V shed 6 bases and J shed 0 bases, with 8 bases lying between them. The CDR3 is 14 amino acids. CDR3 DNA sequence: TGTGCCAGCTCGTTCGGGACAACTAATGAAAAACTGTTTTTT. Its protein is CASSFGTTNEKLFF.

The rearrangement uses TRBV3-1 (or the pseudogene TRBV3-2) and TRBJ2-1, with D perhaps TRBD1 (5 bases). The ends were cut back, 0 bases at V and 9 bases at J, with 12 bases in the middle. This CDR3 contains 14 residues. Germline CDR1 reads LGHDT; CDR2 reads YNNKEL (reference sequence). In DNA, the CDR3 is TGTGCCAGCAGCCAAGATTTGGGGCGTAGTGAGCAGTTCTTC. Translated, it gives CASSQDLGRSEQFF.

V gene TRBV28 combines with J gene TRBJ2-5; TRBD2 might be the D (7 bases). CDR1 is MDHEN, CDR2 SYDVKM, per germline. V dropped 7 bases and J dropped 4 bases, with 16 bases sitting between them. This CDR3 is 14 amino acids long. DNA for the CDR3: TGTGCCAGCACCCCATCGGGGGGCCGAGAGACCCAGTACTTC. It specifies CASTPSGGRETQYF.

The genes are TRBV4-1 and TRBJ2-7; 7 bases fit TRBD2. V was pared by 0 bases and J by 2 bases, with 10 bases of the junction left unmatched. The CDR3 runs 17 residues. Germline CDR1 and CDR2: MGHRA and YSYEKL. Here the CDR3 reads CASSQDRGGSWAYEQYF. The DNA for the CDR3 is TGCGCCAGCAGCCAAGACCGGGGCGGGAGTTGGGCCTACGAGCAGTACTTC.

This chain links TRBV28 with TRBJ1-2; 9 bases agree with TRBD1. Germline trimming cut 5 bases from V and 8 bases from J; bases unmatched to any gene: 9. The CDR3 runs 14 residues. Germline lookup yields CDR1 MDHEN and CDR2 SYDVKM. Written as DNA, the CDR3 is TGTGCCAGCAGTGTACCGGGACAGGGAGAGGGCTACACCTTC. Its protein is CASSVPGQGEGYTF.

The chain carries TRBV5-5 and TRBJ1-2, with D possibly matching TRBD1 (5 bases). In germline, CDR1 is SGHKS, CDR2 YYEKEE (reference sequence). The V end lost 4 bases, the J end lost 0 bases, and 13 bases lay between the germline ends. The CDR3 runs to 15 residues. The CDR3: CASSPPGRANYGYTF. The CDR3 coding sequence is TGTGCCAGCAGCCCACCAGGGAGGGCTAACTATGGCTACACCTTC.

V gene TRBV5-4 combines with J gene TRBJ1-6; 7 bases are a match to TRBD1. Germline V gene lookup returns CDR1 SGHNT and CDR2 YYREEE (reference sequence). The CDR3 runs 14 residues. The V segment lost 5 bases and the J segment 6 bases; nucleotides outside the gene matches: 5. The CDR3 sequence: CASRQQGSNSPLHF. CDR3 coding DNA: TGTGCCAGCAGGCAACAGGGGAGTAATTCACCCCTCCACTTT.

About this clone: This CDR3 is also generated by other DNA sequences in the sample. The rearrangement uses TRBV5-4 and TRBJ1-2, with 7 bases matching TRBD1. CDR1 SGHNT and CDR2 YYREEE come from the germline V gene (reference sequence). There are 14 residues in the CDR3. Trimming cost V 4 bases and J 4 bases; bases outside gene matches: 7. The CDR3 bases are TGTGCCAGCAGCCTCAAGACAGGGATCTATGGCTACACCTTC. Translating it yields CASSLKTGIYGYTF.

The genes are TRBV7-9 and TRBJ2-7, with D maybe TRBD2 (6 bases). This CDR3 is built from 13 residues. Germline assignment: CDR1 SEHNR and CDR2 FQNEAQ (reference sequence). The V and J ends lost 6 bases and 5 bases respectively, with 14 bases between them. The CDR3 region has the DNA TGTGCCAGCAGTCCCGGGGGTAGTGACGAGCAGTACTTC. This gives the protein CASSPGGSDEQYF.

The chain carries TRBV2 and TRBJ2-4; a possible D gene is TRBD1 (5 bases). This CDR3 region has 12 residues. The V end lost 6 bases, the J end lost 8 bases, and 11 bases lay between the germline ends. Germline loops: CDR1 SNHLY, CDR2 FYNNEI. CDR3 bases: TGTGCCAGCAGGCAACAAGGGGACATTCAGTACTTC. This sequence encodes CASRQQGDIQYF.

A single count supports this clone. The genes are TRBV28 and TRBJ1-4; TRBD1 might be the D (6 bases). Trimming stripped 7 bases from V and 4 bases from J, with 10 bases between. The CDR3 has 13 amino acids. Per the germline V gene, CDR1 is MDHEN and CDR2 is SYDVKM. Here the CDR3 DNA reads TGTGCCAGCACCCCCAGGGGTAATGAAAAACTGTTTTTT. Its translation: CASTPRGNEKLFF.

The chain joins TRBV27 to TRBJ1-1; TRBD1 is a possible D gene (5 bases). The CDR3 loop spans 22 amino acids. With 4 bases removed from V and 0 bases from J, the gap between germline ends came to 33 bases. Germline CDR1 and CDR2: MNHEY and SMNVEV (reference sequence). CDR3 loop: CASSSYPFSRQPLRHMNTEAFF. The CDR3 DNA sequence: TGTGCCAGCAGTTCCTACCCCTTTTCGAGACAGCCACTAAGACACATGAACACTGAAGCTTTCTTT.

The genes are TRBV19 and TRBJ1-1; 7 nucleotides align to TRBD1. V was pared by 6 bases and J by 2 bases, with 6 bases of the junction left unmatched. Germline V gene lookup returns CDR1 LNHDA and CDR2 SQIVND (reference sequence). The CDR3 consists of 14 residues. CDR3 coding DNA: TGTGCCAGTAGCCCGACAGGGATCAACACTGAAGCTTTCTTT. It specifies CASSPTGINTEAFF.

This chain links TRBV30 with TRBJ2-1; weak D call: TRBD2 (6 bases). The ends were cut back, 1 base at V and 0 bases at J, with 13 bases in the middle. Looked up from germline, CDR1 is GTSNPN and CDR2 is SVGIG (reference sequence). The CDR3 is 16 amino acids. This chain's CDR3 is CAWSETSGSSYNEQFF. The CDR3, as DNA: TGTGCCTGGAGTGAAACCTCCGGGAGCTCCTACAATGAGCAGTTCTTC.

The CDR3 DNA reads as TGCGCCAGCAGCCAAGATCCCCAGGGACAAGAGACCCAGTACTTC. It yields the protein CASSQDPQGQETQYF. J is TRBJ2-5 and V is TRBV4-1; weak D call: TRBD1 (5 bases). Per germline, CDR1 MGHRA and CDR2 YSYEKL. The CDR3 has 15 residues. V shed 0 bases and J shed 2 bases, with 10 bases lying between them.

V and J are TRBV13 and TRBJ2-1; possibly TRBD1 for D (6 bases). This CDR3 has 14 residues. The germline gives CDR1 PRHDT, CDR2 FYEKMQ (reference sequence). With 9 bases removed from V and 4 bases from J, the gap between germline ends came to 16 bases. CDR3 loop: CASNLGTLYNEQFF. The DNA for the CDR3 is TGTGCCAGTAACCTTGGGACACTATACAATGAGCAGTTCTTC.